This TCR beta chain originates from a study of blood T cell repertoires in COVID-19. Study background: The United States, Italy and Spain provided the acute and convalescent COVID-19 samples. PBMCs, B-cell-depleted T cells, or T cells provided the cDNA or gDNA that made up the material.

The CDR3 totals 17 residues. V lost 0 bases and J 4 bases, leaving 19 bases between the germline ends. The V gene's germline CDR1 is MGHRA and CDR2 YSYEKL. Original processing notes: Counts of nucleated cells, estimated from reference gene primer amplification, were obtained. Measured with immunoSEQ multiplex PCR; TCRdb has only the in-frame clones, and not every one. The V and J calls and the clone size are those of that table, but D and trimming were determined from the DNA. Counted here are about 140,000 clones, 80% to 90% occurring once; the ten biggest clones make up 3.5% to 5.5%. V and J are TRBV4-1 and TRBJ2-7, with unresolved D. This clonotype was obtained from a woman aged 40 to 55 with acute or convalescent COVID-19. The material sequenced was peripheral blood. Here the CDR3 reads CASSQDPRNLPPYEQYF. CDR3 sequence (DNA): TGCGCCAGCAGCCAAGATCCGAGGAATCTCCCCCCGTACGAGCAGTACTTC.